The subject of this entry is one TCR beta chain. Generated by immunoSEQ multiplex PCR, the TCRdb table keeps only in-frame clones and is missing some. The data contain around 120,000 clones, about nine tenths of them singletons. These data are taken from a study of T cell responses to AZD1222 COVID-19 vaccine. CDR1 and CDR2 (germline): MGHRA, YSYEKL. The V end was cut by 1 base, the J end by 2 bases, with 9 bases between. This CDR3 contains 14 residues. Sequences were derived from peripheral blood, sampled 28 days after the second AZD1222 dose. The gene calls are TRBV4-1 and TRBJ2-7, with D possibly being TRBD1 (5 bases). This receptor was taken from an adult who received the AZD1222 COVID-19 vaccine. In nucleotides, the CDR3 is TGCGCCAGCAGCCAAGGTGCAGGGACCTACGAGCAGTACTTC. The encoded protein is CASSQGAGTYEQYF.